The present T cell receptor beta chain was sequenced within a study of T cell clonality in common variable immunodeficiency. With 4 bases removed from V and 1 base from J, the gap between germline ends came to 16 bases. This CDR3 has 16 amino acids. The V gene's germline CDR1 is SGHVS and CDR2 FNYEAQ. Study conclusions and caveats: Fewer TCRbeta clones were shared among CVID subjects than controls. Compared with healthy controls, CVID subjects showed increased TCRbeta clonality, mostly in about a third. Repertoire-complication correlations in CVID were limited by patient heterogeneity.

Both groups were predominantly of Caucasian heritage. This clone was seen ten or more times. Its antigen is unidentified. From the germline J gene comes the end of the CDR3, since the read stops 3 residues before it. Sequenced by immunoSEQ multiplex PCR; TCRdb stores in-frame clones only, minus some. This sample has some 50,000 clones and no singletons, with about 1.8% in the ten largest. The sequenced sample consisted of peripheral blood mononuclear cells. This TCR derives from a person aged 18 to 70 in good health. The J gene is TRBJ1-1, the V gene TRBV7-6, with D uncertain. The CDR3 region is CASSSGLGRQNTEAFF. CDR3 bases read: TGTGCCAGCAGCTCCGGCCTTGGCAGACAGAACACTGAA.